The rows below give T cell receptor beta chains drawn from one sample of a study of cytomegalovirus exposure and HLA in healthy donors. Method: immunoSEQ multiplex PCR; TCRdb's copy keeps in-frame clones and lacks some. This sample has 95,000 to 150,000 clones, with around 68% found just once. The sequenced material came from PBMCs. The receptor set was obtained from a man aged 35-49 years in good health and CMV-seropositive. The CDR3 runs from the conserved cysteine through the conserved F or W. Each record gives: D gene, J gene, clone size, V gene, CDR3 protein, CDR3 DNA. A D gene is named only where the DNA matches it firmly. Rows may omit the clone size; those that give it use once, few, many or a size class.

TRBD1 | TRBJ2-5 | . | TRBV5-4 | CASSFTGGSQETQYF | TGTGCCAGCAGCTTCACAGGGGGCTCCCAAGAGACCCAGTACTTC
. | TRBJ2-2 | . | TRBV19 | CASSTGNRGTGELFF | TGTGCCAGTAGTACTGGAAACCGAGGGACCGGGGAGCTGTTTTTT
TRBD1 | TRBJ1-2 | . | TRBV6-5 | CASSRTGNGYTF | TGTGCCAGCAGCCGGACAGGGAACGGCTACACCTTC
. | TRBJ1-3 | . | TRBV5-4 | CASSLVGRDSGNTIYF | TGTGCCAGCAGCTTGGTTGGGCGGGACTCTGGAAACACCATATATTTT
. | TRBJ2-2 | . | TRBV27 | CASSPPGSRNTGELFF | TGTGCCAGCAGTCCCCCGGGATCTAGAAACACCGGGGAGCTGTTTTTT
. | TRBJ2-7 | . | TRBV28 | CASSRRGGISSYEQYF | TGTGCCAGCAGTCGGAGGGGGGGAATAAGCTCCTACGAGCAGTACTTC
TRBD1 | TRBJ2-3 | few | TRBV29-1 | CSVTPPGQGTDTQYF | TGCAGCGTCACGCCCCCGGGACAGGGCACAGATACGCAGTATTTT
. | TRBJ1-1 | . | TRBV6-4 | CASSEGPVTEAFF | TGTGCCAGCAGTGAGGGGCCGGTTACTGAAGCTTTCTTT
TRBD1 | TRBJ1-1 | . | TRBV29-1 | CSVESGGRRTEAFF | TGCAGCGTTGAGTCAGGGGGCAGGAGGACTGAAGCTTTCTTT
TRBD1 | TRBJ1-2 | few | TRBV28 | CASSLARDRAHYGYTF | TGTGCCAGCAGTTTAGCCAGGGACAGGGCGCACTATGGCTACACCTTC
. | TRBJ2-2 | . | TRBV4-1 | CASSQTRVSTGELFF | TGCGCCAGCAGCCAAACCAGGGTTTCCACCGGGGAGCTGTTTTTT
TRBD1 | TRBJ2-7 | . | TRBV5-1 | CASSREGASYEQYF | TGCGCCAGCAGCAGAGAGGGGGCCTCCTACGAGCAGTACTTC
. | TRBJ1-1 | . | TRBV28 | CASSLLRNTEAFF | TGTGCCAGCAGTTTGCTCAGGAACACTGAAGCTTTCTTT
. | TRBJ1-1 | . | TRBV28 | CASCPGGLEGTEAFF | TGTGCCAGCTGTCCGGGAGGATTAGAGGGCACTGAAGCTTTCTTT
. | TRBJ2-3 | . | TRBV9 | CASTLGGGLTDTQYF | TGTGCCAGCACCTTAGGGGGGGGACTCACAGATACGCAGTATTTT
TRBD2 | TRBJ2-2 | . | TRBV27 | CASSWEPGTSGSEAGELFF | TGTGCCAGCAGTTGGGAACCGGGGACTAGCGGGAGTGAAGCCGGGGAGCTGTTTTTT
. | TRBJ2-7 | . | TRBV5-4 | CASSPRDIPYEQYF | TGTGCCAGCAGTCCCCGGGACATTCCGTACGAGCAGTACTTC
TRBD2 | TRBJ2-2 | few | TRBV7-3 | CASSRAGPDTGELFF | TGTGCCAGCAGCAGAGCGGGACCCGACACCGGGGAGCTGTTTTTT
. | TRBJ1-2 | . | TRBV30 | CAWSSEDNYGYTF | TGTGCCTGGAGTTCGGAGGATAACTATGGCTACACCTTC
TRBD1 | TRBJ1-1 | few | TRBV9 | CASSPRDSYTEAFF | TGTGCCAGCAGCCCCCGGGACAGCTACACTGAAGCTTTCTTT
TRBD1 | TRBJ2-7 | few | TRBV7-7 | CASSDPGQGIYEQYF | TGTGCTAGCAGCGACCCCGGACAGGGTATTTACGAGCAGTACTTC
. | TRBJ1-5 | . | TRBV19 | CASTLTPAGNRNQPQHF | TGTGCCAGTACCCTCACCCCCGCAGGTAACCGCAATCAGCCCCAGCATTTT
. | TRBJ1-3 | . | TRBV18 | CASSNAGAGNTIYF | TGTGCCAGCTCAAACGCAGGGGCTGGAAACACCATATATTTT
. | TRBJ2-5 | . | TRBV2 | CASRALAALETQYF | TGTGCCAGCAGGGCCCTAGCCGCCCTAGAGACCCAGTACTTC
TRBD1 | TRBJ2-1 | . | TRBV30 | CAWSTGTVGNEQFF | TGTGCCTGGAGTACCGGGACAGTTGGCAATGAGCAGTTCTTC
TRBD1 | TRBJ1-4 | . | TRBV2 | CASRATGGAGEKLFF | TGTGCCAGCAGGGCTACAGGGGGCGCGGGTGAAAAACTGTTTTTT
. | TRBJ1-1 | . | TRBV28 | CASSLSGWTEAFF | TGTGCCAGCAGTTTATCAGGGTGGACTGAAGCTTTCTTT
TRBD2 | TRBJ2-5 | . | TRBV10-3 | CAISEGLAEETQYF | TGTGCCATCAGTGAGGGACTAGCGGAGGAAACCCAGTACTTC
TRBD2 | TRBJ2-1 | . | TRBV19 | CASSIGASGGKEFF | TGTGCCAGTAGTATAGGTGCTAGCGGGGGGAAGGAGTTCTTC
TRBD2 | TRBJ2-1 | . | TRBV6-5 | CASSYSTSGSTEQFF | TGTGCCAGCAGTTACTCGACTAGCGGGAGCACGGAGCAGTTCTTC
TRBD1 | TRBJ1-6 | . | TRBV7-2 | CASSLDRGNSPLHF | TGTGCCAGCAGCTTAGACAGGGGCAATTCACCCCTCCACTTT
TRBD2 | TRBJ2-1 | . | TRBV10-2 | CASRVGVAGGSYNEQFF | TGCGCCAGCAGGGTGGGGGTAGCGGGGGGTTCCTACAATGAGCAGTTCTTC
. | TRBJ2-1 | . | TRBV7-9 | CASSFPDGIGEQFF | TGTGCCAGCAGCTTCCCGGACGGGATTGGGGAGCAGTTCTTC
TRBD1 | TRBJ1-1 | . | TRBV5-5 | CASSTRTGGNTEAFF | TGTGCCAGCAGCACGCGGACAGGGGGAAACACTGAAGCTTTCTTT
. | TRBJ1-2 | . | TRBV6-5 | CASSYRQGSYGYTF | TGTGCCAGCAGTTACCGCCAGGGAAGCTATGGCTACACCTTC
TRBD1 | TRBJ2-2 | . | TRBV7-2 | CASSLLWTGKTGELFF | TGTGCCAGCAGCTTACTATGGACAGGGAAAACCGGGGAGCTGTTTTTT
TRBD2 | TRBJ2-7 | . | TRBV2 | CASSFPGTNYEQYF | TGTGCCAGCAGTTTTCCCGGGACTAACTACGAGCAGTACTTC
. | TRBJ2-3 | . | TRBV5-4 | CASSLAGGATSTDTQYF | TGTGCCAGCAGCTTGGCGGGGGGCGCAACTAGCACAGATACGCAGTATTTT
TRBD1 | TRBJ1-4 | . | TRBV7-2 | CASSVRDRVGTNEKLFF | TGTGCCAGCAGCGTCCGGGACAGGGTGGGGACTAATGAAAAACTGTTTTTT
TRBD2 | TRBJ2-5 | . | TRBV5-1 | CASNSGGYQETQYF | TGCGCCAGCAACAGCGGGGGATACCAAGAGACCCAGTACTTC
. | TRBJ1-3 | . | TRBV7-9 | CASSSDTGNTIYF | TGTGCCAGCAGCTCGGACACAGGAAACACCATATATTTT
. | TRBJ2-7 | . | TRBV9 | CASSDGLTYEQYF | TGTGCCAGCAGCGACGGACTTACCTACGAGCAGTACTTC
TRBD1 | TRBJ1-2 | once | TRBV5-4 | CASSLAAAGGGNGYTF | TGTGCCAGCAGCTTGGCCGCCGCAGGGGGCGGGAATGGCTACACCTTC
TRBD1 | TRBJ1-5 | . | TRBV7-8 | CASSSDRGQPQHF | TGTGCCAGCAGCTCGGACAGGGGTCAGCCCCAGCATTTT
. | TRBJ1-1 | . | TRBV29-1 | CSVEASMGLF | TGCAGCGTTGAAGCTTCTATGGGGCTCTTT
. | TRBJ2-3 | . | TRBV2 | CASSEQGPSTDTQYF | TGTGCCAGCAGTGAACAGGGTCCCAGCACAGATACGCAGTATTTT
. | TRBJ2-7 | . | TRBV4-1 | CASRQTGNYEQYF | TGCGCCAGCAGACAAACAGGGAACTACGAGCAGTACTTC
. | TRBJ1-1 | few | TRBV7-6 | CASSLNGGDTEAFF | TGTGCCAGCAGCTTAAACGGGGGGGACACTGAAGCTTTCTTT
. | TRBJ2-7 | . | TRBV6-5 | CASSGLGEQYF | TGTGCCAGCAGCGGACTCGGGGAGCAGTACTTC
. | TRBJ2-7 | . | TRBV6-5 | CASSYSRTYEQYF | TGTGCCAGCAGTTACTCGAGGACCTACGAGCAGTACTTC